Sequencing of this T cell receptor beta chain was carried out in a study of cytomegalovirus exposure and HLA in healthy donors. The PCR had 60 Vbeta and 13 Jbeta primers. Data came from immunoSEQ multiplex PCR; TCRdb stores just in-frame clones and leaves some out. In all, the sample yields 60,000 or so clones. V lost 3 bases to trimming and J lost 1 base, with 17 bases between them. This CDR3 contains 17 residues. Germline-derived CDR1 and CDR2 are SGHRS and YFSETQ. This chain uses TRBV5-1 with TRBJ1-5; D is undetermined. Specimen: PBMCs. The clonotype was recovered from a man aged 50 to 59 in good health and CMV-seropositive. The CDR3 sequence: CASSYRRRGESNQPQHF. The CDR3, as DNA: TGCGCCAGCAGCTATAGACGGCGCGGGGAGAGCAATCAGCCCCAGCATTTT.